This record concerns one T cell receptor beta chain sequence. This sample is drawn from a study of T cell responses to AZD1222 COVID-19 vaccine. This CDR3 comprises 11 residues. Germline V gene sequence: CDR1 SEHNR, CDR2 FQNEAQ (reference sequence). Trimming removed 5 bases from V and 7 bases from J, with 5 bases in between. Generated by immunoSEQ multiplex PCR, the TCRdb table keeps only in-frame clones and is missing some. The sample has 100,000 to 150,000 clones, more than 75% seen once. The sequencing here drew on peripheral blood, taken on day 0 of AZD1222 vaccination. The receptor was derived from an adult in good health. V usage is TRBV7-9 and J usage is TRBJ2-2; D gene unclear. The CDR3 DNA sequence: TGTGCCAGCAGCACCTACGGGGAGCTGTTTTTT. Its translation: CASSTYGELFF.